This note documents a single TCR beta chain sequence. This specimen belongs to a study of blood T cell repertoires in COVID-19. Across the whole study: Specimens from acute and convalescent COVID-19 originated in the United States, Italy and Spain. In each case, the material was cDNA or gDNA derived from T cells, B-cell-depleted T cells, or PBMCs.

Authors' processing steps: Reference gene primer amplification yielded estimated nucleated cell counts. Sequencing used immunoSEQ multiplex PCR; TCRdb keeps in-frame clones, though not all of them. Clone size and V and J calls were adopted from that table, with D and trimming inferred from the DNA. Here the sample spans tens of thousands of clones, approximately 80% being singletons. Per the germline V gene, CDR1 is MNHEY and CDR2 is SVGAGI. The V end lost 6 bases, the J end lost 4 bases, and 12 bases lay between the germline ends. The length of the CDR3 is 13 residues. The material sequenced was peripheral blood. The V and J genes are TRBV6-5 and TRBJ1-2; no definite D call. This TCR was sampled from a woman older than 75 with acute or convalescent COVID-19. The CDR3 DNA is TGTGCCAGCAGAACTACCCGGGGCTATGGCTACACCTTC. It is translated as CASRTTRGYGYTF.